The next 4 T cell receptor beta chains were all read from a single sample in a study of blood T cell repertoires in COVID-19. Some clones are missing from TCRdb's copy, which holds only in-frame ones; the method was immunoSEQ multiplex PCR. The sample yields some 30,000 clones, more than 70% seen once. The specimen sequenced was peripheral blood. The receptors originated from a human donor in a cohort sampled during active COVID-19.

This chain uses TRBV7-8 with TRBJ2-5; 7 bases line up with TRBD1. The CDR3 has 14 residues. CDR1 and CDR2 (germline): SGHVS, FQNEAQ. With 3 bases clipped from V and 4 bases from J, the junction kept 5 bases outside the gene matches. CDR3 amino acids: CASSFQGVPETQYF. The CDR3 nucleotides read TGTGCCAGCAGCTTTCAGGGGGTGCCAGAGACCCAGTACTTC.

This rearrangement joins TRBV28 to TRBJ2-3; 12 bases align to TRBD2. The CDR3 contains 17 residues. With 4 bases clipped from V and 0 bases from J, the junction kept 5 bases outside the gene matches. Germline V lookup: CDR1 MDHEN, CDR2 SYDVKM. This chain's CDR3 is CASSYRTSGVSTDTQYF. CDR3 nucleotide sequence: TGTGCCAGCAGTTACAGGACTAGCGGGGTTAGCACAGATACGCAGTATTTT. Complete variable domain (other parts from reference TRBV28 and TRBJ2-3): DVKVTQSSRYLVKRTGEKVFLECVQDMDHENMFWYRQDPGLGLRLIYFSYDVKMKEKGDIPEGYSVSREKKERFSLILESASTNQTSMYLCASSYRTSGVSTDTQYFGPGTRLTVL.

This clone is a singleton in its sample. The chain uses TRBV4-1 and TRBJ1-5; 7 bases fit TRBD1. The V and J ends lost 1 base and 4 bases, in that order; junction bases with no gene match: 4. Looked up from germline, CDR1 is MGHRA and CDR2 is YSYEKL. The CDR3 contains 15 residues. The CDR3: CASSQGQGLNQPQHF. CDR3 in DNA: TGCGCCAGCAGCCAAGGACAGGGACTTAATCAGCCCCAGCATTTT.

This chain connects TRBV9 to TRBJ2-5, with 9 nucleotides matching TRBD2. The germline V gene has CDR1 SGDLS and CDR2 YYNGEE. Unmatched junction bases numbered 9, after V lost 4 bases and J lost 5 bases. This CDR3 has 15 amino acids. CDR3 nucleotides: TGTGCCAGCAGCCTCCGGGCTAGCGGGGACGAGACCCAGTACTTC. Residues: CASSLRASGDETQYF.